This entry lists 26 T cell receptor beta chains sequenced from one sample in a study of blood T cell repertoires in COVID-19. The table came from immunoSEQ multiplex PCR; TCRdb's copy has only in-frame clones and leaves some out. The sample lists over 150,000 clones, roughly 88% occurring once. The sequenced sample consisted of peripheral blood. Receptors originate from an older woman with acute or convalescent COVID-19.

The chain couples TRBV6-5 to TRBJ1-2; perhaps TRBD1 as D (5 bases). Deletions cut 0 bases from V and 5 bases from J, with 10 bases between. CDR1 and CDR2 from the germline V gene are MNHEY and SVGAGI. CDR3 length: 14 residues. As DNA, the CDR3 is TGTGCCAGCAGTTACTCGGTCAGGGCGTATGGCTACACCTTC. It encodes CASSYSVRAYGYTF.

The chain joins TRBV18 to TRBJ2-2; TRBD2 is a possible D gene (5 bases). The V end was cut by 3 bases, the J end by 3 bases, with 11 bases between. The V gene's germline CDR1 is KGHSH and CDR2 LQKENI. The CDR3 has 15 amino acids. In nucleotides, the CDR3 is TGTGCCAGCTCACCCGTCCGGGGATACACCGGGGAGCTGTTTTTT. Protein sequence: CASSPVRGYTGELFF.

CDR3 sequence: CASSPRQGGSGNTIYF. DNA of the CDR3: TGCGCCAGCAGCCCCAGGCAGGGGGGCTCTGGAAACACCATATATTTT. This rearrangement joins TRBV5-1 to TRBJ1-3; 7 nucleotides match TRBD1. CDR3 size: 16 residues. Germline-derived CDR1 and CDR2 are SGHRS and YFSETQ. V was pared by 4 bases and J by 0 bases, with 7 bases of the junction left unmatched. The variable domain in full, with the rest retrieved from reference TRBV5-1 and TRBJ1-3, is KAGVTQTPRYLIKTRGQQVTLSCSPISGHRSVSWYQQTPGQGLQFLFEYFSETQRNKGNFPGRFSGRQFSNSRSEMNVSTLELGDSALYLCASSPRQGGSGNTIYFGEGSWLTVV.

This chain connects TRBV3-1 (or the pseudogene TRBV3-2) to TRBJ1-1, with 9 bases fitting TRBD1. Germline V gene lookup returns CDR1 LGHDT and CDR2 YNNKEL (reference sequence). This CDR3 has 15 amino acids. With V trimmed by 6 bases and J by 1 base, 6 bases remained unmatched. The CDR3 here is CASRLRTGANTEAFF. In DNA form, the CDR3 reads TGTGCCAGCAGACTTCGGACAGGGGCGAACACTGAAGCTTTCTTT.

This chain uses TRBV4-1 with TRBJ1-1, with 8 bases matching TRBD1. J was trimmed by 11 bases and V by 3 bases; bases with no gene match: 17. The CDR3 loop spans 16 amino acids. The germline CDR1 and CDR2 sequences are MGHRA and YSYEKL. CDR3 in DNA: TGCGCCAGCAGCCAGGAGGGGACAGGCGTGATTTCTGGGGCTTTCTTT. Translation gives CASSQEGTGVISGAFF.

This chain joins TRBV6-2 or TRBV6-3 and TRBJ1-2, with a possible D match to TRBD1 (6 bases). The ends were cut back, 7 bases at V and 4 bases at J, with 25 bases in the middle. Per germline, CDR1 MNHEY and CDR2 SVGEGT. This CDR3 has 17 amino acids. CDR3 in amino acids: CASTPSGGRGEGYGYTF. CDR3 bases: TGTGCCAGCACCCCGTCGGGGGGGCGCGGGGAAGGCTATGGCTACACCTTC.

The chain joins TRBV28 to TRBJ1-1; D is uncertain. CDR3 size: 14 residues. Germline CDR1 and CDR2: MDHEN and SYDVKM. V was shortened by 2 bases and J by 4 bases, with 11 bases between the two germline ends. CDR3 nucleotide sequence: TGTGCCAGCAGTTTAGGAGGTAGGATCACTGAAGCTTTCTTT. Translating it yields CASSLGGRITEAFF. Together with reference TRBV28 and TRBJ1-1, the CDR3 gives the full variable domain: DVKVTQSSRYLVKRTGEKVFLECVQDMDHENMFWYRQDPGLGLRLIYFSYDVKMKEKGDIPEGYSVSREKKERFSLILESASTNQTSMYLCASSLGGRITEAFFGQGTRLTVV.

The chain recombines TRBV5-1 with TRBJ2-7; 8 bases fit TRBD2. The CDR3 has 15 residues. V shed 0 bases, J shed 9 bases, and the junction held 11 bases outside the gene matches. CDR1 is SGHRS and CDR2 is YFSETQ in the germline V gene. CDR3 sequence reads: CASSLGGAGVNLQYF. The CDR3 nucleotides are TGCGCCAGCAGCTTGGGTGGAGCGGGGGTCAACCTGCAGTACTTC.

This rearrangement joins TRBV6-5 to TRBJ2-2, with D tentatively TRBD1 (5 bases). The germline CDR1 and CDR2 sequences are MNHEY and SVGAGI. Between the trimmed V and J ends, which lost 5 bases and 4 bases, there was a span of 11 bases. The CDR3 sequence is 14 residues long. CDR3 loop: CASSTVGATGELFF. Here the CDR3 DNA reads TGTGCCAGCAGTACGGTAGGGGCCACCGGGGAGCTGTTTTTT.

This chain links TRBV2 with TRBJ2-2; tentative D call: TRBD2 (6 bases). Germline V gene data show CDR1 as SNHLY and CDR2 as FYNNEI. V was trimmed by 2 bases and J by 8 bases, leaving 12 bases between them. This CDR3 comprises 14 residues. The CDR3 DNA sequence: TGTGCCAGCAGTGAACGTGGGGAGGCTGGGGAGCTGTTTTTT. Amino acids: CASSERGEAGELFF.

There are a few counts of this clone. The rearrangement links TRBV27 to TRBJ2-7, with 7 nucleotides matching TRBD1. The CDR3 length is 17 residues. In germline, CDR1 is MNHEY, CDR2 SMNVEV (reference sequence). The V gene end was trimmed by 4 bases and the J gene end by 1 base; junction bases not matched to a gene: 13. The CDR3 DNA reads TGTGCCAGCAGTTGGAGATGGGACAGTTCCTTATCCTACGAGCAGTACTTC. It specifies CASSWRWDSSLSYEQYF.

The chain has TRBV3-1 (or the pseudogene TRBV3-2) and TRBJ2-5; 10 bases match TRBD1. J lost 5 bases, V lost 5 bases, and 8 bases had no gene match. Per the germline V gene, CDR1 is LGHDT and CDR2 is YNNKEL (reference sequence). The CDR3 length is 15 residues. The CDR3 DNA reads TGTGCCAGCAGCTCTCGACAGGGGGCTTGGGAGACCCAGTACTTC. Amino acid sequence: CASSSRQGAWETQYF.

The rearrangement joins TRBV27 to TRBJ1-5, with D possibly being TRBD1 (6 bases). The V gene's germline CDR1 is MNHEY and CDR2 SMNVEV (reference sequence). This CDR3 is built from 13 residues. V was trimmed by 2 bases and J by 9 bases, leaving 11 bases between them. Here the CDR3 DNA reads TGTGCCAGCAGTTTAACGAGGGGGGGGCCCCAGCATTTT. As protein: CASSLTRGGPQHF.

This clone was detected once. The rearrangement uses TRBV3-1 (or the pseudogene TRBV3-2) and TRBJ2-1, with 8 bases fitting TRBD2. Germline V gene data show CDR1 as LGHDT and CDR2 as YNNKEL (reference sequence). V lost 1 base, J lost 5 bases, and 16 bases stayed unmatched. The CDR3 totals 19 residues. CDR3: CASSQGGLAFAPYDNEQFF. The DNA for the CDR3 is TGTGCCAGCAGCCAAGGAGGACTAGCCTTTGCTCCCTATGACAATGAGCAGTTCTTC.

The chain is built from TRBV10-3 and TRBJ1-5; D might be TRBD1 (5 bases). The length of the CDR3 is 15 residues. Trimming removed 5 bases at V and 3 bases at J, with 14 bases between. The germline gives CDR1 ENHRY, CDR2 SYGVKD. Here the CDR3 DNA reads TGTGCCATCAGTCCGGGACTGTCGGTCAATCAGCCCCAGCATTTT. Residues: CAISPGLSVNQPQHF.

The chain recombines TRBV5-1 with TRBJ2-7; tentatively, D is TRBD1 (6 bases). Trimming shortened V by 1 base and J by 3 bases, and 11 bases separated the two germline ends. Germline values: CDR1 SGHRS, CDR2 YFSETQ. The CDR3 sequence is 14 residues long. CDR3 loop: CASSLLQGFYEQYF. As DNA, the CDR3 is TGCGCCAGCAGCTTGCTACAGGGCTTCTACGAGCAGTACTTC.

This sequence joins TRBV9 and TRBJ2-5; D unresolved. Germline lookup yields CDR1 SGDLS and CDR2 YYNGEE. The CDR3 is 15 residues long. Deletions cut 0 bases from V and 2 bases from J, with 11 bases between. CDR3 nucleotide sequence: TGTGCCAGCAGCGTAGGTGGTCCTCTACAAGAGACCCAGTACTTC. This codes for CASSVGGPLQETQYF.

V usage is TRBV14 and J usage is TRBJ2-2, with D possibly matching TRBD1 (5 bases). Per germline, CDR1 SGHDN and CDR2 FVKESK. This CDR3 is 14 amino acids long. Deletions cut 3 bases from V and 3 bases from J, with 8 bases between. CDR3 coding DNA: TGTGCCAGCAGCCAGGGGCCATACACCGGGGAGCTGTTTTTT. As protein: CASSQGPYTGELFF.

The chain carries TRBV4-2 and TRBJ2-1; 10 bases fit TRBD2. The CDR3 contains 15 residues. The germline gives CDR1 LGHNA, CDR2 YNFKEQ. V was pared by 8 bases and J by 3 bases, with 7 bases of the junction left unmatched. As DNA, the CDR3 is TGTGCCAGCGGGGATAGCGGGGGGTACTACAATGAGCAGTTCTTC. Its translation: CASGDSGGYYNEQFF.

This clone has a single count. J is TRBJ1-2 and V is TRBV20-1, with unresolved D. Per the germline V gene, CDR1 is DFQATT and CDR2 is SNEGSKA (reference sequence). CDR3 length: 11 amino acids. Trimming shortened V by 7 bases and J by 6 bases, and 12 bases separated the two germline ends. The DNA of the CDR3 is TGCAGTGGGGAGAACGTCGATGGCTACACCTTC. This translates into CSGENVDGYTF.

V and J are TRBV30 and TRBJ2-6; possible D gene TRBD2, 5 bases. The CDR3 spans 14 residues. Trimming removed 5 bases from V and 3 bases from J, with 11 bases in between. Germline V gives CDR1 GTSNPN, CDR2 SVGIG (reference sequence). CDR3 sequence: CAWGEGSGANVLTF. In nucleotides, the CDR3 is TGTGCCTGGGGAGAAGGGAGTGGGGCCAACGTCCTGACTTTC.

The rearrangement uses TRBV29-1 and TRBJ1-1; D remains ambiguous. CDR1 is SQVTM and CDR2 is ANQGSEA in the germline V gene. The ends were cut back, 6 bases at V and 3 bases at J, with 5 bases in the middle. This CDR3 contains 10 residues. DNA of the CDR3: TGCAGCGTCGGGGACACTGAAGCTTTCTTT. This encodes CSVGDTEAFF.

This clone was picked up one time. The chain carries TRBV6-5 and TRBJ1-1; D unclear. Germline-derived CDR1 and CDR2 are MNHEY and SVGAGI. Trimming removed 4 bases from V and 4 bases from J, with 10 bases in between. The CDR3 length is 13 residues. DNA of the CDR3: TGTGCCAGCAGTTGGGAGCCTGGCACTGAAGCTTTCTTT. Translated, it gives CASSWEPGTEAFF.

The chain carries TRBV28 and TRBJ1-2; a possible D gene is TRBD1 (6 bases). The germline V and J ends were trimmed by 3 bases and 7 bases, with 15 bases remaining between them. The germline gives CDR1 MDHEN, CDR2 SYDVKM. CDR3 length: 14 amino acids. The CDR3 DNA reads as TGTGCCAGCAGTTTCAATAGCCAGGGGCTTGGCTACACCTTC. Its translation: CASSFNSQGLGYTF.

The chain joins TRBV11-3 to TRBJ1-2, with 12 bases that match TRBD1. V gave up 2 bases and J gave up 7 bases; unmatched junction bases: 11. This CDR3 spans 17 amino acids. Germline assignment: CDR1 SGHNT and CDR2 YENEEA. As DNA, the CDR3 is TGTGCCAGCAGCTTACCGCCAGGGACAGGGGGCGTCGGTGGCTACACCTTC. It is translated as CASSLPPGTGGVGGYTF.

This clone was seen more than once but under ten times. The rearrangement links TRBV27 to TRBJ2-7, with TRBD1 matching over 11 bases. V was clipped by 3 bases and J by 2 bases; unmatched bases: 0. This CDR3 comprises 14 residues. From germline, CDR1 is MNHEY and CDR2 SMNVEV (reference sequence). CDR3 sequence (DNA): TGTGCCAGCAGTTTGGACAGGGGGCCCTACGAGCAGTACTTC. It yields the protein CASSLDRGPYEQYF.